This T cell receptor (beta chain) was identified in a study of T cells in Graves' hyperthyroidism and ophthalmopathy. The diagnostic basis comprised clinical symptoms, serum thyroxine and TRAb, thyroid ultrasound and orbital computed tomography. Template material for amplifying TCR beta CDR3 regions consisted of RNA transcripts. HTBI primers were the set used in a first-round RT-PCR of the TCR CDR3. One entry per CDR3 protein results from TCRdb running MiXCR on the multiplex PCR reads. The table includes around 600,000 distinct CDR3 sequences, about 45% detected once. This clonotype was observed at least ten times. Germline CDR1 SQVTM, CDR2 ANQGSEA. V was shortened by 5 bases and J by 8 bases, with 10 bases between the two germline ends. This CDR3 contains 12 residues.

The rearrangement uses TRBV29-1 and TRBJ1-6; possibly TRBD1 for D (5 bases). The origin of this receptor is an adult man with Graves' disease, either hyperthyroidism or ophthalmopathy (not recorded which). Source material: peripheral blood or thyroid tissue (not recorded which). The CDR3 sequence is CSVRDGDSPLHF. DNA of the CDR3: TGCAGCGTTCGGGACGGGGATTCACCCCTCCACTTT.